The source of this T cell receptor beta chain is a study of control samples from healthy donors and cancer patients. The CDR3 length is 14 residues. J gave up 2 bases and V 2 bases, and 2 bases lay outside the gene matches. Germline V gene sequence: CDR1 SGHVS, CDR2 FQNEAQ. Assay: immunoSEQ multiplex PCR; the TCRdb copy retains only in-frame clones and omits some. The sample lists around 51,000 clones; approximately 91% were seen once. The specimen sequenced was PBMCs. The receptor's source is a man between 50 and 59 years old with head and neck cancer. The chain employs TRBV7-8 and TRBJ2-5; TRBD1 agrees at 7 bases. In nucleotides, the CDR3 is TGTGCCAGCAGCTTAAGGGGACAGCAAGAGACCCAGTACTTC. It codes for CASSLRGQQETQYF.